This is a list of T cell receptor beta chains from one sample in a study of monozygotic twins with inflammatory bowel disease. TCRdb re-called the 5' RACE reads and catalogs CDR3 proteins one per entry, DNA excluded. The sample table includes 150,000 to 200,000 distinct CDR3 sequences. Sequences were obtained from blood. The receptors originated from a human donor with ulcerative colitis or Crohn's disease, or a healthy co-twin of an affected twin (not recorded which). The CDR3 runs from the conserved cysteine through the conserved F or W.

j_gene | v_gene | CDR3aa
TRBJ2-1 | TRBV30 | CAWPTMEANEQFF
TRBJ2-7 | TRBV19 | CASRRDTSYEQYF
TRBJ1-4 | TRBV25-1 | CASTEGLNEKLFF
TRBJ2-1 | TRBV11-2 | CASSLGTGGNNEQFF
TRBJ2-5 | TRBV24-1 | CATSVAGQNQETQYF
TRBJ2-3 | TRBV28 | CASSLTGSSGDTQYF
TRBJ1-1 | TRBV28 | CASSQRRENTEAFF
TRBJ2-7 | TRBV5-5 | CASSLVLAYEQYF
TRBJ1-4 | TRBV7-2 | CASSWTTNEKLFF
TRBJ2-4 | TRBV7-6 | CASSLAPPGWGKNIQYF
TRBJ2-2 | TRBV28 | CASSHHPGDRGTGELFF
TRBJ1-6 | TRBV20-1 | CSADPGQGVSPLHF
TRBJ2-2 | TRBV7-3 | CASSADRGNTGELFF
TRBJ1-1 | TRBV3-1 | CASSQAGGGTEAFF
TRBJ2-1 | TRBV29-1 | CSVDVGTWKNEQFF
TRBJ2-7 | TRBV10-3 | CAISPGQNTYEQYF
TRBJ2-1 | TRBV6-1 | CASRGLAGYNEQFF
TRBJ2-1 | TRBV3-1 | CASSFGLAGVYEQFF
TRBJ2-1 | TRBV10-3 | CATEDRQGLYNEQFF
TRBJ1-1 | TRBV5-1 | CASSYTGPTEAFF
TRBJ2-2 | TRBV4-1 | CASSQDPPGELFF
TRBJ1-2 | TRBV5-1 | CASSLPSIGYTF
TRBJ2-1 | TRBV9 | CASSVEGSGSGEQFF
TRBJ2-1 | TRBV5-4 | CASSSGTSGAEQFF
TRBJ2-1 | TRBV9 | CASSGRLGLAGTNEQFF
TRBJ1-5 | TRBV30 | CAWQEGGNQPQHF